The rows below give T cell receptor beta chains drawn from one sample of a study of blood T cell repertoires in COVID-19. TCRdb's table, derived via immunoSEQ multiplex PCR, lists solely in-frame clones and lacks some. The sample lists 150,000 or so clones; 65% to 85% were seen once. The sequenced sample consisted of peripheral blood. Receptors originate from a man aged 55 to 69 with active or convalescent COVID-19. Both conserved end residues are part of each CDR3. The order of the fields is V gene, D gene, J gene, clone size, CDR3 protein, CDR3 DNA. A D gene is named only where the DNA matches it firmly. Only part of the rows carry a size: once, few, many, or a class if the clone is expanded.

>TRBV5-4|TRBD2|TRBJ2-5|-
CASSQAGGQETQYF
TGTGCCAGCAGTCAAGCGGGGGGGCAAGAGACCCAGTACTTC
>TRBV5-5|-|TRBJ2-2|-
CASSLWESGELFF
TGTGCCAGCAGTCTTTGGGAGTCCGGGGAGCTGTTTTTT
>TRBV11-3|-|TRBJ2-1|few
CASSPGLLNEQFF
TGTGCCAGCAGCCCGGGACTTCTCAATGAGCAGTTCTTC
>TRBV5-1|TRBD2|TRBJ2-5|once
CASSVGTSGKETQYF
TGCGCCAGCAGCGTGGGGACTAGCGGGAAAGAGACCCAGTACTTC
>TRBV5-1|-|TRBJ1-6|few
CASSLRDSASSRGNSPLHF
TGCGCCAGCAGCCTCAGAGACTCCGCAAGCTCTAGGGGTAATTCACCCCTCCACTTT
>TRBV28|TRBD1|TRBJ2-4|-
CASSPGQGNIQYF
TGTGCCAGCAGTCCGGGACAGGGTAACATTCAGTACTTC
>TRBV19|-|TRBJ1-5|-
CASTSYSNQPQHF
TGTGCCAGTACCTCCTATAGCAATCAGCCCCAGCATTTT
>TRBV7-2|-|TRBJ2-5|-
CASSSSFVTQYF
TGTGCCAGCTCCAGTTCGTTCGTGACCCAGTACTTC
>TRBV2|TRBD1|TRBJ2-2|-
CASLGTANTGELFF
TGTGCCAGCCTCGGGACAGCGAACACCGGGGAGCTGTTTTTT
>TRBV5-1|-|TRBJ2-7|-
CASSLETGGSSYEQYF
TGCGCCAGCAGCTTGGAGACGGGGGGCAGCTCCTACGAGCAGTACTTC
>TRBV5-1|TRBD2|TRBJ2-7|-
CASGSGGTSYEQYF
TGCGCCAGCGGTAGCGGGGGAACTTCCTACGAGCAGTACTTC
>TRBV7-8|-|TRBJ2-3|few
CASSQGGDTQYF
TGTGCCAGCAGCCAGGGAGGAGATACGCAGTATTTT
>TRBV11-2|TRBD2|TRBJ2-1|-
CASSLSSGNYNEQFF
TGTGCCAGCAGCTTATCTAGCGGCAACTACAATGAGCAGTTCTTC
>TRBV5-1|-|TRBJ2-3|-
CASSLGVVARSTDTQYF
TGCGCCAGCAGCTTGGGAGTGGTCGCTCGGAGCACAGATACGCAGTATTTT
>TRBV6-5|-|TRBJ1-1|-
CASSYYSGGAEAFF
TGTGCCAGCAGTTACTACAGCGGGGGAGCTGAAGCTTTCTTT
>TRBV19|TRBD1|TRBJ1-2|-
CASRETGTYGYTF
TGTGCCAGTAGGGAGACAGGGACCTATGGCTACACCTTC
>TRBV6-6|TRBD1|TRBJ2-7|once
CASSPSRDRVYYEQYF
TGTGCCAGCAGCCCGTCCCGGGACAGGGTTTACTACGAGCAGTACTTC
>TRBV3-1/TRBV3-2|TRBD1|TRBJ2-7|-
CASSRTGSSYEQYF
TGTGCCAGCAGCCGGACAGGCAGCTCCTACGAGCAGTACTTC
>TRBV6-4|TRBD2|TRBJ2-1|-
CASSELAGGPSPSNEQFF
TGTGCCAGCAGTGAATTAGCGGGAGGGCCTTCCCCTTCCAATGAGCAGTTCTTC
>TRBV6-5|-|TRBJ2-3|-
CASSSSGRRTDTQYF
TGTGCCAGCAGTTCCAGCGGGCGACGCACAGATACGCAGTATTTT
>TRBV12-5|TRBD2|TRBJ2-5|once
CASGLSGRETQYF
TGTGCTAGTGGTCTTAGCGGGAGAGAGACCCAGTACTTC
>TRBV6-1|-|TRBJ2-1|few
CASSEDWSSYNEQFF
TGTGCCAGCAGTGAAGACTGGAGCTCCTACAATGAGCAGTTCTTC
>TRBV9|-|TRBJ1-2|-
CASSVGADYYGYTF
TGTGCCAGCAGCGTAGGAGCAGACTACTATGGCTACACCTTC
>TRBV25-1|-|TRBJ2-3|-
CASKEAGIADTQYF
TGTGCCAGCAAGGAGGCGGGGATAGCAGATACGCAGTATTTT
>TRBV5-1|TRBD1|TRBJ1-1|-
CASSGGTGLNTEAFF
TGCGCCAGCAGCGGCGGGACAGGTTTGAACACTGAAGCTTTCTTT
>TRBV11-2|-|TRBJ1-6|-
CASSSDRTYYNSPLHF
TGTGCCAGCAGCTCCGACAGGACCTACTATAATTCACCCCTCCACTTT
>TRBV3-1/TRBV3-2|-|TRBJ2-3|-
CASSQEGPVTQYF
TGTGCCAGCAGCCAAGAGGGGCCGGTTACCCAGTATTTT
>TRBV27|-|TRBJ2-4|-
CASSPSLPLQGTKNIQYF
TGTGCCAGCAGTCCTTCCCTACCGCTGCAGGGAACCAAAAACATTCAGTACTTC
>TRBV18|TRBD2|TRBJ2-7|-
CASSPRGTSGAYEQYF
TGTGCCAGCTCACCAAGGGGGACTAGCGGAGCCTACGAGCAGTACTTC
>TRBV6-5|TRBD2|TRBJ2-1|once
CASSRGLAGDNEQFF
TGTGCCAGCAGTCGCGGACTAGCGGGTGACAATGAGCAGTTCTTC
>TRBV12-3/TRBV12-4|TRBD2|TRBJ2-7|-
CASIPGLEVKQYF
TGTGCCAGCATCCCGGGACTAGAGGTAAAGCAGTACTTC
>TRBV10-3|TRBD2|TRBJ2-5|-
CAISQRGGEETQYF
TGTGCCATCAGCCAGCGGGGGGGCGAAGAGACCCAGTACTTC
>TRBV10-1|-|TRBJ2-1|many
CASSETQGVNEQFF
TGCGCCAGCAGTGAGACTCAGGGCGTCAATGAGCAGTTCTTC
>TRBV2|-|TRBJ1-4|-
CASRTFSGVTNEKLFF
TGTGCCAGCAGGACATTTAGCGGGGTGACTAATGAAAAACTGTTTTTT
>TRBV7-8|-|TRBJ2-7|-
CASSLNVRGYEQYF
TGTGCCAGCAGCTTAAACGTTAGGGGTTACGAGCAGTACTTC
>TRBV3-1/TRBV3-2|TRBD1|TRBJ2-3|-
CASSQQGQTLTDTQYF
TGTGCCAGCAGCCAACAGGGACAGACGTTGACAGATACGCAGTATTTT
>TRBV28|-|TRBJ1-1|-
CASSLSPQGSTEAFF
TGTGCCAGCAGTTTATCCCCCCAGGGAAGCACTGAAGCTTTCTTT
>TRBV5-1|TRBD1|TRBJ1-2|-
CASSPGQGYDGYTF
TGCGCCAGCAGCCCCGGACAGGGTTACGATGGCTACACCTTC
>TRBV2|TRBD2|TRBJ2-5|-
CASKQDRTNLLAGGETQYF
TGTGCCAGCAAACAGGACAGAACCAACCTACTAGCGGGTGGGGAGACCCAGTACTTC
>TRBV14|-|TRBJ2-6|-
CASSQGIRGNPGANVLTF
TGTGCCAGCAGCCAAGGGATTAGGGGCAATCCCGGGGCCAACGTCCTGACTTTC
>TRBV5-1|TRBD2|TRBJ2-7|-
CASSLVLAGAEQYF
TGCGCCAGCAGCTTGGTTCTAGCGGGAGCCGAGCAGTACTTC
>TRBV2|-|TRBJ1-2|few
CASGLQGLYGYTF
TGTGCCAGCGGCTTGCAGGGGCTCTATGGCTACACCTTC